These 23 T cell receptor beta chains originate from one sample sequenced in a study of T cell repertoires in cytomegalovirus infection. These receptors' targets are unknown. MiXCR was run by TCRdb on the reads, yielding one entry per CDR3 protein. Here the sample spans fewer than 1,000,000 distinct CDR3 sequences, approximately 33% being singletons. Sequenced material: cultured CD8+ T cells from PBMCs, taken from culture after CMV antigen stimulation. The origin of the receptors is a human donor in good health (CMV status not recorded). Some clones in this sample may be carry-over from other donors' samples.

The CDR3 here is CAISEGETPDEQYF. CDR3 nucleotide sequence: TGTGCCATCAGTGAAGGGGAAACGCCGGACGAGCAGTACTTC. The chain has TRBV10-3 and TRBJ2-7; possible D gene TRBD1, 5 bases. This CDR3 region has 14 residues. V was cut by 3 bases and J by 5 bases, with 14 bases left in between. Germline assignment: CDR1 ENHRY and CDR2 SYGVKD.

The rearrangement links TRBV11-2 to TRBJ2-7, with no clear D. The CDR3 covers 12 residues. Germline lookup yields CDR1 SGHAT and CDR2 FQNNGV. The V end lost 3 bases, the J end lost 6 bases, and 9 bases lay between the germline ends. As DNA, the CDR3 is TGTGCCAGCAGCTTTACCTCTTTCGAGCAGTACGTC. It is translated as CASSFTSFEQYV.

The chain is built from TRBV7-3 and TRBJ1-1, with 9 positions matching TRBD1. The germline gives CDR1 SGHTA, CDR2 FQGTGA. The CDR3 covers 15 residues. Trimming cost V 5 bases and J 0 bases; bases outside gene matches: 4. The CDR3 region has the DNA TGTGCCAGCAGCCGAGGACAGGGGATGAACACTGAAGCTTTCTTT. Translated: CASSRGQGMNTEAFF.

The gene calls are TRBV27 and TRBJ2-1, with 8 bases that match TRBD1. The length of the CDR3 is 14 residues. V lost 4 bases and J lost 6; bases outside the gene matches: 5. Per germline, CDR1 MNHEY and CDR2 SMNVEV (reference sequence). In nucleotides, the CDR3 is TGTGCCAGCAGTTGGGGGACAGGCTTCAATGAGCAGTTCTTC. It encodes CASSWGTGFNEQFF.

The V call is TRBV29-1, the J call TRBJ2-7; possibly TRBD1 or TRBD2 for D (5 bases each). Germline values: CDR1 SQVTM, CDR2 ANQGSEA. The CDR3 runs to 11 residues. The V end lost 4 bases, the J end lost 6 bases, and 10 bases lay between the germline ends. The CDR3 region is CSVALGGEQYV. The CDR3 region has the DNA TGCAGCGTTGCGCTTGGGGGCGAGCAGTACGTC.

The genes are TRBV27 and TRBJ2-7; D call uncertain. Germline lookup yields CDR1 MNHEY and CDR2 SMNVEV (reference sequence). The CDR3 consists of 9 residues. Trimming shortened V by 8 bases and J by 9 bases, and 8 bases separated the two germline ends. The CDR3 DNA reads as TGTGCCAGCGAGACTTGGCAGTACGTC. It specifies CASETWQYV.

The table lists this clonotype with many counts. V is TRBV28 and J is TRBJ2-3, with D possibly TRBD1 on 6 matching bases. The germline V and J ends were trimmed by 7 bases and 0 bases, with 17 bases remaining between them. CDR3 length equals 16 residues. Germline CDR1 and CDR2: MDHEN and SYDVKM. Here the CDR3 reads CASILQGYGSTDTQYF. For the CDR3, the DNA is TGTGCCAGCATCCTACAGGGTTACGGCAGCACAGATACGCAGTATTTT.

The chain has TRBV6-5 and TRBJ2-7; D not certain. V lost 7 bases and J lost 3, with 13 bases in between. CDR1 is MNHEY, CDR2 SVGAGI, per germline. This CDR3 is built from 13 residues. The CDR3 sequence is CASTGPQYYEQYV. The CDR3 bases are TGTGCCAGCACTGGGCCCCAGTACTACGAGCAGTACGTC.

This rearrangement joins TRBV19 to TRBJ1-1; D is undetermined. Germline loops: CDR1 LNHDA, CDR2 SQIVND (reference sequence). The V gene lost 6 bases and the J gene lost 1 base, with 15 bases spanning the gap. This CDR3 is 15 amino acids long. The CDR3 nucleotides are TGTGCCAGTAGGACCGGCGGGTTTGGGAACACTGAAGCTTTCTTT. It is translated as CASRTGGFGNTEAFF.

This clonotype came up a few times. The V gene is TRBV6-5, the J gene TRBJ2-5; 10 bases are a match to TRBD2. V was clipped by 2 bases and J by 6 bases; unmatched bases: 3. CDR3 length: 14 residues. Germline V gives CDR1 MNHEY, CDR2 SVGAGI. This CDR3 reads CASSYGTSAQTQYF. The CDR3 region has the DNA TGTGCCAGCAGTTACGGGACTAGCGCCCAGACCCAGTACTTC.

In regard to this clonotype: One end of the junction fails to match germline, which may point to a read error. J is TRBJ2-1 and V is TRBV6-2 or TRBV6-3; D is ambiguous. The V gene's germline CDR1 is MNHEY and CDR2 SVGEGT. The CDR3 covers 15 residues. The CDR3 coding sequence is TGTGTCAGCAGTTATCTCGGCAACTCCTACAATGAGCAGTTCTTC. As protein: CVSSYLGNSYNEQFF.

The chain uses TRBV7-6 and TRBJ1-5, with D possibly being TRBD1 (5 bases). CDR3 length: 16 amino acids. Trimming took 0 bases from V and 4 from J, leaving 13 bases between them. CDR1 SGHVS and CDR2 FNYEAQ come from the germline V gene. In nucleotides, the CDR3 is TGTGCCAGCAGCTTAGCGGATGGGGGTGGGAATCAGCCCCAGCATTTT. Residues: CASSLADGGGNQPQHF.

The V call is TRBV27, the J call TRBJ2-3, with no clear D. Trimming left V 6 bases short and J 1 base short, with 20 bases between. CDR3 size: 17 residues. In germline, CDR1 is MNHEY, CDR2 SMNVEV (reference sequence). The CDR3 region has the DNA TGTGCCAGCAGCCCCCCGCTGGGTCTTGGTGGCACAGATACGCAGTATTTT. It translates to CASSPPLGLGGTDTQYF.

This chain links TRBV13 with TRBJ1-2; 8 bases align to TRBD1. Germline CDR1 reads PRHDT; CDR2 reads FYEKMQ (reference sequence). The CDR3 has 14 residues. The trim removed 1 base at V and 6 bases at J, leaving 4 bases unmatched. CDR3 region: CASSLAGGYHGYTF. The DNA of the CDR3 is TGTGCCAGCAGCTTAGCAGGGGGCTATCATGGCTACACCTTC.

The CDR3 DNA follows: TGTGCCAGCTCACCAAGGGCCACAGGGCGGATGGATGAAGCTTTCTTT. Its translation is CASSPRATGRMDEAFF. The chain uses TRBV18 and TRBJ1-1, with D tentatively TRBD1 (6 bases). Germline CDR1 KGHSH, CDR2 LQKENI. CDR3 length: 16 residues. Trimming cost V 2 bases and J 7 bases, with 20 bases left between them.

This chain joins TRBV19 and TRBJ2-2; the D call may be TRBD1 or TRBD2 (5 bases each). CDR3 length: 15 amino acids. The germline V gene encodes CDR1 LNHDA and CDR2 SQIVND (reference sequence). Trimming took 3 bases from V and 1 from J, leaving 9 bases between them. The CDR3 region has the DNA TGTGCCAGTAGTATGAGGGGACGGAACACCGGGGAGCTGTTTTTT. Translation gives CASSMRGRNTGELFF.

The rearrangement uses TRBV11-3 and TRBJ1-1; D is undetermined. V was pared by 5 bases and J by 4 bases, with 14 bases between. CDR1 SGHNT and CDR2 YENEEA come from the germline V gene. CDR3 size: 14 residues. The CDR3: CASSPPEGFTEAFF. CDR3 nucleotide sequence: TGTGCCAGCAGCCCGCCGGAGGGCTTCACTGAAGCTTTCTTT.

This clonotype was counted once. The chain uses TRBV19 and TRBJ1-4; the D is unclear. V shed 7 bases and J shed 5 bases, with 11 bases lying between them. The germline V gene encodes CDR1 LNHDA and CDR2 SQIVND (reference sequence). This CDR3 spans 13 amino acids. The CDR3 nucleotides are TGTGCCAGTACCCCGAGTTGGAATGAAAAACTGTTTTTT. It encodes CASTPSWNEKLFF.

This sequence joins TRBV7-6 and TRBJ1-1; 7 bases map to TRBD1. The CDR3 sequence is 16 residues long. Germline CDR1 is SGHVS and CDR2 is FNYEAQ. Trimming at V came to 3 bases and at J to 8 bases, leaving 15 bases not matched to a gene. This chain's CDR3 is CASSFDKGRGFLEAFF. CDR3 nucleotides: TGTGCCAGCAGCTTCGATAAGGGCAGGGGGTTCCTGGAAGCTTTCTTT.

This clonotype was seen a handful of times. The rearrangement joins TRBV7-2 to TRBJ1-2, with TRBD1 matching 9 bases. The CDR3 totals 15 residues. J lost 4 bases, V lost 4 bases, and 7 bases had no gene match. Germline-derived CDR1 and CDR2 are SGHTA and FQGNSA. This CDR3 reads CASSSPRTGAYGYTF. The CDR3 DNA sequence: TGTGCCAGCAGCTCCCCCAGGACAGGGGCCTATGGCTACACCTTC.

Written as DNA, the CDR3 is TGTGCCAGCAGTTTCCTCCGGGACACTGATGGCTACACCTTC. It specifies CASSFLRDTDGYTF. The genes are TRBV6-6 and TRBJ1-2, with D perhaps TRBD1 (6 bases). V shed 4 bases and J shed 6 bases, with 15 bases lying between them. The CDR3 has 14 amino acids. The germline gives CDR1 MNHNY, CDR2 SVGAGI (reference sequence).

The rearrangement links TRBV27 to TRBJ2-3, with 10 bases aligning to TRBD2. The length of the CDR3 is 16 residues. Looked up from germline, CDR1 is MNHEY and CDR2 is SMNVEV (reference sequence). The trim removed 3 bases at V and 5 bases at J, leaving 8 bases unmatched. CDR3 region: CASSFLSGGEKDTQYF. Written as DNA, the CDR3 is TGTGCCAGCAGTTTCCTGAGCGGGGGGGAGAAAGATACGCAGTATTTT.

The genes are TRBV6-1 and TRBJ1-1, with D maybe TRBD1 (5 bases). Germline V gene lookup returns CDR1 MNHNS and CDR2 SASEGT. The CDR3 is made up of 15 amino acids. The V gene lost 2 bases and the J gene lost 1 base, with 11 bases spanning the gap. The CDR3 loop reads CASSEFVTANTEAFF. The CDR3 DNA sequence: TGTGCCAGCAGTGAATTTGTGACAGCGAACACTGAAGCTTTCTTT.